This TCR beta chain was sequenced during a study of CD8 T cells in Susac syndrome. Overall study results and limits: Only a relatively small number of individuals were included in the TCR sequencing and HLA analysis.

This CDR3 has 15 amino acids. Germline V lookup: CDR1 MNHEY, CDR2 SVGAGI. Trimming removed 0 bases from V and 2 bases from J; junction bases left unmatched: 1. Random hexamers were used to reverse transcribe the RNA input (about 0.5 to 1 ug). Multiplex immunoSEQ PCR targeted 54 Vbeta and 13 Jbeta TCR beta segments. TCRdb called the immunoSEQ multiplex PCR reads again in MiXCR, with one record for every CDR3 protein. The sample lists about 300,000 distinct CDR3 sequences, roughly 90% seen once, with 0.18% in the top ten. To note about this clonotype: As yet, its antigen is unknown.

The chain couples TRBV6-5 to TRBJ2-3, with TRBD1 identical over 8 bases. This clonotype originated in a human donor with multiple sclerosis. Sequencing was carried out using CD8+ T cells from PBMCs. CDR3 sequence reads: CASSYSTGVTDTQYF. In DNA form, the CDR3 reads TGTGCCAGCAGTTACTCGACAGGGGTCACAGATACGCAGTATTTT.